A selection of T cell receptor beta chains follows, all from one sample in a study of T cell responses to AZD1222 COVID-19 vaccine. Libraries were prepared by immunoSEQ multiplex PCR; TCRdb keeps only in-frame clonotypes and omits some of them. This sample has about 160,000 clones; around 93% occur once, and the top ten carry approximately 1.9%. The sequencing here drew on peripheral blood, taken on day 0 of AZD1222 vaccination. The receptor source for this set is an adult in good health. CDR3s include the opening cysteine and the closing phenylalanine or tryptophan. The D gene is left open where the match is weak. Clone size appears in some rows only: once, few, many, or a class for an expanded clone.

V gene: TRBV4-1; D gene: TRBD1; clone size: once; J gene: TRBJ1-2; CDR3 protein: CASSHPGGVIGYTF; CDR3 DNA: TGCGCCAGCAGTCACCCAGGGGGCGTTATTGGCTACACCTTC
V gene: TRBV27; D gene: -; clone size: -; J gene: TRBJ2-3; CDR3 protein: CASSFISRGSTDTQYF; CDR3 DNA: TGTGCCAGCAGTTTCATCTCCCGGGGGAGCACAGATACGCAGTATTTT
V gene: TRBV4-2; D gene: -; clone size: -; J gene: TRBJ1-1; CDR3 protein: CASSQDPGGSTEAFF; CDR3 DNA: TGTGCCAGCAGCCAAGATCCCGGGGGTAGCACTGAAGCTTTCTTT
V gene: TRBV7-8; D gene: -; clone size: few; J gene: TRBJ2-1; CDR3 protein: CASKQGNGYNEQFF; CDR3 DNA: TGTGCCAGCAAACAGGGCAACGGCTACAATGAGCAGTTCTTC
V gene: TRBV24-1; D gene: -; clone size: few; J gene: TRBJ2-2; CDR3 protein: CATKRNTGELFF; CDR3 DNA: TGTGCCACCAAGAGGAACACCGGGGAGCTGTTTTTT
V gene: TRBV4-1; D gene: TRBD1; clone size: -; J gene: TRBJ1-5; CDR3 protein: CASSQEQQGGNQPQHF; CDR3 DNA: TGCGCCAGCAGCCAAGAACAACAGGGGGGCAATCAGCCCCAGCATTTT
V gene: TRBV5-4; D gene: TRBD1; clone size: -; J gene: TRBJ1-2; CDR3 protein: CASSLFIGTGGGYTF; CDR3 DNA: TGTGCCAGCAGCTTGTTCATCGGGACAGGGGGTGGCTACACCTTC
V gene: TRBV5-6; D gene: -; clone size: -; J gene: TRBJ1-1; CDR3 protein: CASSGDFGESDTEAFF; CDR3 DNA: TGTGCCAGCAGCGGGGACTTCGGTGAATCAGACACTGAAGCTTTCTTT
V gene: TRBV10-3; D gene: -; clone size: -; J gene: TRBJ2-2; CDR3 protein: CAISVGQINTNTGELFF; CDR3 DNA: TGTGCCATCAGTGTTGGACAGATAAACACGAACACCGGGGAGCTGTTTTTT
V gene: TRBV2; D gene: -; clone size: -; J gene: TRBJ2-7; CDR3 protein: CASSESGSRTYEQYF; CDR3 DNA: TGTGCCAGCAGTGAATCGGGATCACGCACCTACGAGCAGTACTTC
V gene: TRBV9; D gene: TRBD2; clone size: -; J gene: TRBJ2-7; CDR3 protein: CASSVEVAGDYEQYF; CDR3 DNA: TGTGCCAGCAGCGTAGAAGTAGCGGGGGACTACGAGCAGTACTTC
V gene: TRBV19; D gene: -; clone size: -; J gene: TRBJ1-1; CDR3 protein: CASSIRGIAEAFF; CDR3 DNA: TGTGCCAGTAGTATAAGAGGTATCGCTGAAGCTTTCTTT
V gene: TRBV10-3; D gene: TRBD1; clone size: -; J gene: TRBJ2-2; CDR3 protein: CAISSGTGAIGELFF; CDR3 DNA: TGTGCCATCAGTTCCGGGACAGGGGCTATCGGGGAGCTGTTTTTT
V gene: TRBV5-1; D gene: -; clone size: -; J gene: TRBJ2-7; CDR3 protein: CASSLGQALTYEQYF; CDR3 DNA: TGCGCCAGCAGCTTGGGGCAGGCCCTAACCTACGAGCAGTACTTC
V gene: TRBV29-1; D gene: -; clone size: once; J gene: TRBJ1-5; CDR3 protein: CSVGGLGGQPQHF; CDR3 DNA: TGCAGCGTTGGGGGCTTGGGGGGTCAGCCCCAGCATTTT
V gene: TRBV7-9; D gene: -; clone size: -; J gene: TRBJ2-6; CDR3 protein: CASSLATPGANVLTF; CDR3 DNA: TGTGCCAGCAGCTTAGCAACACCTGGGGCCAACGTCCTGACTTTC
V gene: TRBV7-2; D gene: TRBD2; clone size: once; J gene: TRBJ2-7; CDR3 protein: CASSLAWASGSSEQYF; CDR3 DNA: TGTGCCAGCAGCTTAGCCTGGGCTAGCGGGAGTTCCGAGCAGTACTTC
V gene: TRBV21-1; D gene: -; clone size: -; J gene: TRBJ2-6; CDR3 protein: CASSKLQDSGANVLTF; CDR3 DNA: TGTGCCAGCAGCAAACTACAGGACTCTGGGGCCAACGTCCTGACTTTC
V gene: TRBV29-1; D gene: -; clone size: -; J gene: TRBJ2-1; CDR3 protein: CSVDGVNEQFF; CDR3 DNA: TGCAGCGTTGATGGGGTAAATGAGCAGTTCTTC
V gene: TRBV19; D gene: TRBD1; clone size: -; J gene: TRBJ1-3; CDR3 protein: CASSKTGDSGNTIYF; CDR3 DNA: TGTGCCAGTAGTAAGACAGGGGACTCTGGAAACACCATATATTTT
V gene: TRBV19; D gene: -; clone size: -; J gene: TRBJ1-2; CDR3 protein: CASRKGDGYTF; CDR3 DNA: TGTGCCAGTAGAAAGGGGGACGGCTACACCTTC
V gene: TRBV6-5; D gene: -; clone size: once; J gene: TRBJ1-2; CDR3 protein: CASSSGAPSYGYTF; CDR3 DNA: TGTGCCAGCAGTTCAGGGGCACCTTCCTATGGCTACACCTTC
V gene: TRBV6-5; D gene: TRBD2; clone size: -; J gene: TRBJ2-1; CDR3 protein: CASSFSGTSEAVF; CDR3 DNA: TGTGCCAGCAGTTTCTCCGGGACTAGTGAGGCGGTCTTC
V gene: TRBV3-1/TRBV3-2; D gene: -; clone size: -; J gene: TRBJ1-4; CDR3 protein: CASSQLKGTLGEKLFF; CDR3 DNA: TGTGCCAGCAGCCAACTCAAAGGGACCCTGGGGGAAAAACTGTTTTTT
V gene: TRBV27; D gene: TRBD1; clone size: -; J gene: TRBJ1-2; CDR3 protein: CASSSQGAVGYTF; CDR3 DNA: TGTGCCAGCAGCTCCCAGGGGGCGGTTGGCTACACCTTC
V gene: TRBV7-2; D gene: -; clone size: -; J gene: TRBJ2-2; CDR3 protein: CASSSRDWNTGELFF; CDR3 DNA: TGTGCCAGCAGCTCCCGGGACTGGAACACCGGGGAGCTGTTTTTT
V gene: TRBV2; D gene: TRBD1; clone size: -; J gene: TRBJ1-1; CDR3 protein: CASSERGQGRKNEAFF; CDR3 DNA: TGTGCCAGCAGTGAAAGGGGACAGGGGAGGAAGAATGAAGCTTTCTTT
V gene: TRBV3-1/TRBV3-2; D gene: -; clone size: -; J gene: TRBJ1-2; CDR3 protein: CASSQGGEGNYGYTF; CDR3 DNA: TGTGCCAGCAGCCAAGGGGGGGAGGGAAACTATGGCTACACCTTC
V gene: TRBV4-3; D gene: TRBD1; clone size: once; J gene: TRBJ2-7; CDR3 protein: CASSQESYGQGRNEQYF; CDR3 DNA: TGCGCCAGCAGCCAGGAAAGCTACGGACAGGGGAGGAACGAGCAGTACTTC
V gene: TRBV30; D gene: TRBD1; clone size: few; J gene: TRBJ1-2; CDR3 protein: CAWTFGTGKIYSYTF; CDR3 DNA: TGTGCCTGGACCTTCGGGACAGGGAAGATCTATAGCTACACCTTC
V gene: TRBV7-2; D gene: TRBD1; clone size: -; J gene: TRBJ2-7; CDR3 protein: CASSSYRGSSYEQYF; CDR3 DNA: TGTGCCAGCAGCTCCTACAGGGGAAGCTCCTACGAGCAGTACTTC
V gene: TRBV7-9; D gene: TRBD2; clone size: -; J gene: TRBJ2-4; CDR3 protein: CASSSGGIQYF; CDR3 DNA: TGTGCCAGCAGCTCGGGGGGCATTCAGTACTTC
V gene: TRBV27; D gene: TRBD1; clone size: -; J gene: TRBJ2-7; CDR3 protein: CASSPRTGPIEQYF; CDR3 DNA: TGTGCCAGCAGTCCCAGGACAGGCCCAATCGAGCAGTACTTC
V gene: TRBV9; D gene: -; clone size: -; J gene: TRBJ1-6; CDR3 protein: CASSVVQLYNSPLHF; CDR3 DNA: TGTGCCAGCAGCGTAGTACAGCTATATAATTCACCCCTCCACTTT
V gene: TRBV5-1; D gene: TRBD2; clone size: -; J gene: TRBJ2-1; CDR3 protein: CASSPETSYEQFF; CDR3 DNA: TGCGCCAGCAGCCCTGAGACTAGCTATGAGCAGTTCTTC
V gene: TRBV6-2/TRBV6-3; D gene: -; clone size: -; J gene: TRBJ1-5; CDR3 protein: CASSGRPLNQPQHF; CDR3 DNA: TGTGCCAGCAGCGGACGGCCACTCAATCAGCCCCAGCATTTT
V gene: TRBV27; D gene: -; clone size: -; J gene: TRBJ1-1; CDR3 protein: CASSISQGGTEAFF; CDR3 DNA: TGTGCCAGCAGTATATCTCAGGGTGGGACTGAAGCTTTCTTT
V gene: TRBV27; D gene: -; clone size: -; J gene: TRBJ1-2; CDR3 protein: CASMGDYGYTF; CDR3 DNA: TGTGCCAGCATGGGGGACTATGGCTACACCTTC
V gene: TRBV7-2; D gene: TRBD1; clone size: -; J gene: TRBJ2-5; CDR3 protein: CASSLTNRGRGAETQYF; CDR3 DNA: TGTGCCAGCAGCTTAACGAACAGGGGGCGCGGAGCGGAGACCCAGTACTTC
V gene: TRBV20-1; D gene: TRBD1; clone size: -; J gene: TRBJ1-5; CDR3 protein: CSASQQGARVDQPQHF; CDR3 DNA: TGCAGTGCTAGTCAACAGGGGGCGAGGGTGGATCAGCCCCAGCATTTT
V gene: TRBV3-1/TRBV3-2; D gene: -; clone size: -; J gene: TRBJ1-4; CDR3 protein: CASSQSRHRLFF; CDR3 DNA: TGTGCCAGCAGCCAATCAAGGCACCGACTGTTTTTT
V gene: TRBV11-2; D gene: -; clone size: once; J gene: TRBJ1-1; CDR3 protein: CASRPTGTEAFF; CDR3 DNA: TGTGCCAGCAGACCAACGGGCACTGAAGCTTTCTTT
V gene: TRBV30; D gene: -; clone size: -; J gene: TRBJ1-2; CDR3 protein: CAWGKGGNGYTF; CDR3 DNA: TGTGCCTGGGGTAAAGGGGGGAATGGCTACACCTTC
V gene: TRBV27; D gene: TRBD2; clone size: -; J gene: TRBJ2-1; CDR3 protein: CASSPLAGGTNEQFF; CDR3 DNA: TGTGCCAGCAGCCCGCTAGCGGGGGGTACCAATGAGCAGTTCTTC
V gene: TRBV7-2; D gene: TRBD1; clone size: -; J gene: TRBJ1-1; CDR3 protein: CASSIRTTGLRNTEAFF; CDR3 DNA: TGTGCCAGCAGCATCCGAACGACAGGGTTGAGAAACACTGAAGCTTTCTTT
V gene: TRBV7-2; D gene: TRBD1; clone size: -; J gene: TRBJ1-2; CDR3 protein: CASSPDSTGGNGYTF; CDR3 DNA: TGTGCCAGCAGCCCCGATTCGACAGGGGGAAATGGCTACACCTTC
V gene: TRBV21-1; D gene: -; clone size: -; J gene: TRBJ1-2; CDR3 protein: CASSKRKAGGNYGYTF; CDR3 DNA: TGTGCCAGCAGCAAAAGGAAAGCAGGGGGGAACTATGGCTACACCTTC
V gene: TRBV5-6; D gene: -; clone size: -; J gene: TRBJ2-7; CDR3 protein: CASSSPGIEQYF; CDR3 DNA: TGTGCCAGCAGCTCCCCAGGGATCGAGCAGTACTTC
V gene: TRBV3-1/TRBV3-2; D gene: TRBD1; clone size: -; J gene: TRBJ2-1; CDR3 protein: CASEGTGRANEQFF; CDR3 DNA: TGTGCCAGCGAGGGGACAGGCCGAGCGAATGAGCAGTTCTTC
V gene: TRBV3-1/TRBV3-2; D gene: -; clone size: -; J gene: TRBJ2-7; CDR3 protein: CASSFASVGSSYEQYF; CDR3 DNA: TGTGCCAGCAGCTTCGCCTCGGTCGGCAGCTCCTACGAGCAGTACTTC
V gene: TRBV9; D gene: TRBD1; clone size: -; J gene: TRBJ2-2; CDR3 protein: CASSVTGKITGELFF; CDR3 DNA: TGTGCCAGCAGCGTGACAGGGAAGATCACCGGGGAGCTGTTTTTT
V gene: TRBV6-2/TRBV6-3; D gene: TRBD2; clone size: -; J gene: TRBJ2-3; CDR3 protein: CASSYPSSGGRTDTQYF; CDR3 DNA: TGTGCCAGCAGTTACCCGTCTAGCGGGGGCCGCACAGATACGCAGTATTTT
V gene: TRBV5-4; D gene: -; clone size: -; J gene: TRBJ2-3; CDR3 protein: CASSLATVGGDTDTQYF; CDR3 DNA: TGTGCCAGCAGCTTGGCTACGGTCGGGGGAGACACAGATACGCAGTATTTT
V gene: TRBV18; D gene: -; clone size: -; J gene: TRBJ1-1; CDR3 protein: CASSTTGTNTEAFF; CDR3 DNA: TGTGCCAGCTCAACGACAGGTACGAACACTGAAGCTTTCTTT
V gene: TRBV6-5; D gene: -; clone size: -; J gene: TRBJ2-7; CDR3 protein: CASSLQASSYEQYF; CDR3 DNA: TGTGCCAGCAGTTTGCAGGCCAGCTCCTACGAGCAGTACTTC
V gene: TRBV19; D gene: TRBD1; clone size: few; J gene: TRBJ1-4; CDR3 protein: CASSEQGSGEKLFF; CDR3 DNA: TGTGCCAGTAGTGAACAGGGGAGCGGTGAAAAACTGTTTTTT